This TCR beta chain was captured by sequencing in a study of OX40 agonist ivuxolimab in advanced cancers. Study-level information: Ivuxolimab was administered intravenously to patients at 0.01 to 10 mg/kg every 2 weeks.

This clone showed up just once. Clones were read by immunoSEQ multiplex PCR, and TCRdb kept only the in-frame ones, dropping some. There are around 90,000 clones in the sample; roughly 92% occur only once, and 0.9% to 1.2% lies in the top ten. V was pared by 6 bases and J by 2 bases, with 6 bases of the junction left unmatched. Germline V gene lookup returns CDR1 ENHRY and CDR2 SYGVKD. The CDR3 is made up of 15 amino acids. The sample in question was CD4+ or CD8+ T cells sorted from blood, obtained in a trial of the OX40 agonist ivuxolimab. The clonotype was recovered from an adult with an advanced solid tumor such as melanoma, head and neck, liver or kidney cancer. This chain connects TRBV10-3 to TRBJ2-5, with 10 bases fitting TRBD1. The CDR3 loop reads CAISQTGGPQETQYF. DNA for the CDR3: TGTGCCATCAGCCAGACAGGGGGCCCACAAGAGACCCAGTACTTC.